The next 26 T cell receptor beta chains were all read from a single sample in a study of T cells in Graves' hyperthyroidism and ophthalmopathy. The CDR3 regions of TCR beta were amplified from RNA transcripts. TCR CDR3 regions were first amplified by RT-PCR with HTBI primers. MiXCR, applied by TCRdb to the multiplex PCR reads, yields one record per CDR3 protein. The sample yields roughly 710,000 distinct CDR3 sequences, approximately 40% seen once. Sequenced: blood. These TCRs come from a woman in her forties with Graves' hyperthyroidism.

The table lists this clonotype with many counts. This chain uses TRBV7-6 with TRBJ2-5; the D gene is possibly TRBD2 (6 bases). The germline CDR1 and CDR2 sequences are SGHVS and FNYEAQ. V lost 7 bases and J lost 7, with 10 bases in between. This CDR3 has 11 residues. This chain's CDR3 is CASTLEGTQYF. For the CDR3, the DNA is TGTGCCAGCACCCTGGAGGGGACCCAGTACTTC. The complete variable domain, with remaining parts taken from reference TRBV7-6 and TRBJ2-5, reads GAGVSQSPRYKVTKRGQDVALRCDPISGHVSLYWYRQALGQGPEFLTYFNYEAQQDKSGLPNDRFSAERPEGSISTLTIQRTEQRDSAMYRCASTLEGTQYFGPGTRLLVL.

The J gene is TRBJ2-5, the V gene TRBV5-8, with no clear D. The V and J ends lost 0 bases and 5 bases respectively, with 8 bases between them. Germline V gives CDR1 SGHTS, CDR2 YDEGEE. This CDR3 region has 13 residues. CDR3 DNA: TGTGCCAGCAGCTTGGTCCTCTGGGAGACCCAGTACTTC. Translation: CASSLVLWETQYF. The full variable domain, its missing parts supplied by reference TRBV5-8 and TRBJ2-5, is EAGVTQSPTHLIKTRGQQATLRCSPISGHTSVYWYQQALGLGLQFLLWYDEGEERNRGNFPPRFSGRQFPNYSSELNVNALELEDSALYLCASSLVLWETQYFGPGTRLLVL.

With respect to this clonotype: Being one base from a much bigger clone, this may be a read error. The rearrangement joins TRBV29-1 to TRBJ2-2, with D possibly being TRBD2 (5 bases). The CDR3 spans 13 residues. The germline V gene has CDR1 SQVTM and CDR2 ANQGSEA. The DNA of the CDR3 is TGCAGCGTCCGACCCTACGGGCTCGGGGAGCCGTTTTTT. This codes for CSVRPYGLGEPFF.

The table lists this clonotype with a few counts. The rearrangement joins TRBV6-6 to TRBJ2-7; D gene ambiguous. Germline V gene data show CDR1 as MNHNY and CDR2 as SVGAGI (reference sequence). Trimming cost V 5 bases and J 1 base, with 15 bases left between them. This CDR3 has 15 amino acids. This chain's CDR3 is CASSPSGSWSYEQYF. CDR3 DNA: TGTGCCAGCAGTCCCTCGGGTTCTTGGTCCTACGAGCAGTACTTC.

This clonotype was observed at least ten times. V and J are TRBV4-1 and TRBJ2-7; 10 nucleotides agree with TRBD1. Trimming at V came to 4 bases and at J to 4 bases, leaving 7 bases not matched to a gene. CDR1 is MGHRA, CDR2 YSYEKL, per germline. CDR3 length equals 15 residues. CDR3 residues: CASSLGDRGAYEQYF. In DNA form, the CDR3 reads TGCGCCAGCAGCCTGGGGGACAGGGGCGCATACGAGCAGTACTTC.

Note on this clonotype: An end of the junction does not agree with germline; a read error may underlie this. The chain has TRBV11-2 and TRBJ1-1; D ambiguous. The CDR3 loop spans 14 amino acids. Germline loops: CDR1 SGHAT, CDR2 FQNNGV. CDR3 DNA sequence: TGTGCCAACAGCTTATTCATATCAGACTCTGAAGCTTTCTTT. Translating gives CANSLFISDSEAFF.

A note on this clonotype: The germline gene is not matched at one end of the junction; a read error may be the cause. The chain carries TRBV6-6 and TRBJ1-2; D is perhaps TRBD1 (5 bases). The CDR3 length is 15 residues. The germline V gene has CDR1 MNHNY and CDR2 SVGAGI (reference sequence). The CDR3 DNA sequence: TGTGCCGGCAGTTACTCGGAACAGGCTGTAGATGGCTACACCTTC. Translated: CAGSYSEQAVDGYTF.

This clonotype came up many times. J is TRBJ1-4 and V is TRBV10-3; unclear D gene. The CDR3 contains 13 residues. Looked up from germline, CDR1 is ENHRY and CDR2 is SYGVKD. V lost 8 bases and J 2 bases, leaving 9 bases between the germline ends. As DNA, the CDR3 is TGTGCCATCTCGTCGGGGACTAATGAAAAACTGTTTTTT. Translating gives CAISSGTNEKLFF.

This clonotype was seen at least ten times. The chain couples TRBV4-3 to TRBJ1-5; 10 bases line up with TRBD1. Germline V gene sequence: CDR1 LGHNA, CDR2 YSLEER. Unmatched junction bases numbered 2, after V lost 0 bases and J lost 6 bases. This CDR3 region has 15 residues. CDR3 DNA: TGCGCCAGCAGCCAAGAGAGGACAGGGGGTCAGCCCCAGCATTTT. Encoded protein: CASSQERTGGQPQHF.

This clonotype was recorded at least ten times. This chain links TRBV10-3 with TRBJ1-4; D may be TRBD1 (5 bases). Between the trimmed V and J ends, which lost 10 bases and 7 bases, there was a span of 13 bases. This CDR3 has 12 amino acids. Germline V gene sequence: CDR1 ENHRY, CDR2 SYGVKD. The CDR3 nucleotides are TGTGCCACAACCCAGGGTGGTGAAAAACTGTTTTTT. Translated, it gives CATTQGGEKLFF.

About this clonotype: Sequence at one end of the junction differs from germline and may be a read error. The chain links TRBV10-2 to TRBJ2-5, with D tentatively TRBD2 (6 bases). Per the germline V gene, CDR1 is WSHSY and CDR2 is SAAADI. CDR3 length: 15 residues. CDR3 in amino acids: CASHKDRDSQETQYF. CDR3 coding DNA: TGTGCCAGCCACAAGGACCGGGACTCCCAAGAGACCCAGTACTTC.

Remarks on this clonotype: The junction differs from germline at one of its ends, possibly a read error. V usage is TRBV12-3 or TRBV12-4 and J usage is TRBJ1-1; no definite D call. The CDR3 covers 12 residues. The CDR3 here is CAGSPGNTEAFF. The DNA for the CDR3 is TGTGCCGGCAGCCCGGGGAACACTGAAGCTTTCTTT.

This sequence joins TRBV12-3 or TRBV12-4 and TRBJ1-1, with a weak D call TRBD1 (6 bases). Between the trimmed V and J ends, which lost 6 bases and 0 bases, there was a span of 11 bases. CDR3 size: 14 residues. The CDR3: CASRTGLVNTEAFF. For the CDR3, the DNA is TGTGCCAGCAGAACAGGGTTGGTGAACACTGAAGCTTTCTTT.

This clonotype was observed a few times. At one end the junction does not follow the germline gene, possibly because of a read error. The V gene is TRBV10-2, the J gene TRBJ1-1, with TRBD1 identical over 7 bases. CDR1 is WSHSY, CDR2 SAAADI, per germline. This CDR3 region has 18 residues. CDR3 in DNA: TGTGCCAGCAGCCAACGCGTCGCCAGGGGGAGGGCTGACACTGAAGCTTTCTTT. This translates into CASSQRVARGRADTEAFF.

This clonotype came up a few times. CDR3 in DNA: TGTGCCAGCAGCCCCTCTCTGGCGGGGGCTCGGGAGACCCAGTACTTC. Translating it yields CASSPSLAGARETQYF. This chain joins TRBV7-2 and TRBJ2-5; maybe TRBD2 (7 bases). Germline values: CDR1 SGHTA, CDR2 FQGNSA. The CDR3 length is 16 residues. Trimming took 5 bases from V and 5 from J, leaving 21 bases between them.

The genes are TRBV10-1 and TRBJ2-7; 7 bases align to TRBD1. J was trimmed by 3 bases and V by 6 bases; bases with no gene match: 8. The CDR3 covers 14 residues. The V gene's germline CDR1 is WNHNN and CDR2 SYGVQD (reference sequence). The CDR3 loop is CASSFRQGIYEQYF. The CDR3 DNA reads as TGCGCCAGCAGCTTTCGACAGGGAATCTACGAGCAGTACTTC.

This clonotype was seen ten or more times. This chain connects TRBV29-1 to TRBJ1-2; D is possibly TRBD1 (5 bases). The CDR3 extends over 11 amino acids. Trimming stripped 4 bases from V and 4 bases from J, with 7 bases between. CDR1 SQVTM and CDR2 ANQGSEA come from the germline V gene. CDR3 bases: TGCAGCGTTGCCGACAGCTATGGCTACACCTTC. This translates into CSVADSYGYTF.

This clonotype has at least ten counts. This sequence joins TRBV19 and TRBJ1-2; D may be TRBD1 (5 bases). CDR3 length equals 12 residues. Germline V lookup: CDR1 LNHDA, CDR2 SQIVND (reference sequence). V lost 4 bases, J lost 7 bases, and 10 bases lay in between. The CDR3 is CASSTLGVGYTF. CDR3 sequence (DNA): TGTGCCAGTAGTACCTTAGGGGTTGGCTACACCTTC.

This clonotype was detected ten times or more. The J gene is TRBJ2-7, the V gene TRBV4-3, with a weak D call TRBD1 (6 bases). Germline V gene sequence: CDR1 LGHNA, CDR2 YSLEER. The CDR3 is 14 residues long. Trimming stripped 1 base from V and 3 bases from J, with 10 bases between. CDR3 loop: CASSQGVGGYEQYF. The CDR3 DNA follows: TGCGCCAGCAGCCAAGGGGTAGGGGGCTACGAGCAGTACTTC.

This rearrangement joins TRBV2 to TRBJ1-4; tentative D call: TRBD1 (6 bases). The ends were cut back, 8 bases at V and 10 bases at J, with 14 bases in the middle. CDR3 length: 12 amino acids. The germline CDR1 and CDR2 sequences are SNHLY and FYNNEI. The CDR3 is CASSRQERKLFF. CDR3 DNA sequence: TGTGCCAGCTCGCGACAGGAAAGAAAACTGTTTTTT.

Concerning this clonotype: A read error may account for a junction end that differs from germline. This chain joins TRBV15 and TRBJ2-7; 9 bases align to TRBD2. Germline V gene sequence: CDR1 LNHNV, CDR2 YYDKDF (reference sequence). The CDR3 is 11 amino acids. DNA of the CDR3: TGTGCCACCAGCAGAGATCCTAGCGGGGACTTC. It yields the protein CATSRDPSGDF.

In DNA, the CDR3 is TGTGCCAGCGGGGACAACAATCAGCCCCAGCATTTT. It specifies CASGDNNQPQHF. The V gene is TRBV12-3 or TRBV12-4, the J gene TRBJ1-5; TRBD1 might be the D (6 bases). Trimming removed 8 bases from V and 3 bases from J, with 8 bases in between. This CDR3 is built from 12 residues.

The rearrangement uses TRBV29-1 and TRBJ1-1, with 8 bases lining up with TRBD1. J was trimmed by 5 bases and V by 3 bases; bases with no gene match: 8. There are 14 residues in the CDR3. The germline gives CDR1 SQVTM, CDR2 ANQGSEA. CDR3 sequence reads: CSVDDGTGMTEAFF. The CDR3 coding sequence is TGCAGCGTTGACGACGGGACAGGTATGACTGAAGCTTTCTTT.

The CDR3 here is CASRVRGFGELFF. CDR3 sequence (DNA): TGTGCCAGCAGAGTGAGGGGGTTCGGGGAGCTGTTTTTT. The V and J genes are TRBV7-4 and TRBJ2-2; D possibly corresponds to TRBD1 (6 bases). CDR3 length: 13 residues. Germline CDR1 SGHVT, CDR2 SQSDAQ. The germline V and J ends were trimmed by 6 bases and 7 bases, with 12 bases remaining between them.

This clonotype was seen ten or more times. This chain links TRBV29-1 with TRBJ1-1; the D gene is possibly TRBD1 (6 bases). Germline-derived CDR1 and CDR2 are SQVTM and ANQGSEA. The CDR3 consists of 15 residues. CDR3 in amino acids: CITDRGKGGNTEAFF. The CDR3 nucleotides are TGCATCACTGACCGTGGAAAGGGGGGGAACACTGAAGCTTTCTTT.

The V and J genes are TRBV7-3 and TRBJ1-6; D gene ambiguous. V gave up 3 bases and J gave up 17 bases, with 5 bases separating them. CDR3 size: 9 residues. Germline loops: CDR1 SGHTA, CDR2 FQGTGA. The CDR3 sequence is CASSFGVHF. CDR3 nucleotide sequence: TGTGCCAGCAGCTTCGGGGTCCACTTT. The variable domain in full, with the rest retrieved from reference TRBV7-3 and TRBJ1-6, is GAGVSQTPSNKVTEKGKYVELRCDPISGHTALYWYRQSLGQGPEFLIYFQGTGAADDSGLPNDRFFAVRPEGSVSTLKIQRTERGDSAVYLCASSFGVHFGNGTRLTVT.